This T cell receptor beta chain appears in the sequencing data of a study of blood T cell repertoires in COVID-19. As for the study in general: PBMCs, B-cell-depleted T cells, or T cells were the source of the cDNA or gDNA that made up the material.

Clones were sequenced by immunoSEQ multiplex PCR, and TCRdb holds only the in-frame ones, with some missing. The table has more than 65,000 clones, around 80% seen once. CDR3 length: 16 residues. The V gene end was trimmed by 5 bases and the J gene end by 0 bases; junction bases not matched to a gene: 8. The germline gives CDR1 SGHDT, CDR2 YYEEEE. Input material: peripheral blood. This chain uses TRBV5-6 with TRBJ1-1; TRBD1 agrees at 9 bases. The receptor's source is a woman at least 80 years old with active or convalescent COVID-19. Here the CDR3 reads CASRLQGAPMNTEAFF. The CDR3 coding sequence is TGTGCCAGCAGGTTACAGGGGGCCCCCATGAACACTGAAGCTTTCTTT. The full variable domain, in which reference TRBV5-6 and TRBJ1-1 provide the parts outside the CDR3, is DAGVTQSPTHLIKTRGQQVTLRCSPKSGHDTVSWYQQALGQGPQFIFQYYEEEERQRGNFPDRFSGHQFPNYSSELNVNALLLGDSALYLCASRLQGAPMNTEAFFGQGTRLTVV.